The 21 T cell receptor beta chains listed next were all sequenced from one sample in a study of breast tumors, draining lymph nodes, adjacent tissues. Axillary draining lymph nodes of breast cancer patients supplied the node samples. Each CDR3 protein gets one entry after TCRdb re-called the multiplex PCR reads with MiXCR. This repertoire shows 120,000 or so distinct CDR3 sequences, approximately 20% found once; its top ten account for under 4.5%. Sequenced: axillary lymph node tissue. The receptors originated from a female donor with breast cancer. Some clones in this sample may be carry-over from other donors' samples.

This clonotype was seen many times. The V call is TRBV7-3, the J call TRBJ2-1; 7 bases align to TRBD2. Germline CDR1 and CDR2: SGHTA and FQGTGA. The ends lost 4 bases at V and 10 bases at J; junction bases unmatched: 7. This CDR3 spans 13 amino acids. The DNA for the CDR3 is TGTGCCAGCAGCTCAGGACTAGTAGGCGAGCAGTTCTTC. Translation: CASSSGLVGEQFF.

The count of this clonotype is one. This may be a read error: a much more frequent sequence differs by one nucleotide. The rearrangement uses TRBV5-1 and TRBJ2-2; D is possibly TRBD1 or TRBD2 (5 bases each). The CDR3 has 15 amino acids. From germline, CDR1 is SGHRS and CDR2 YFSETQ. The CDR3 DNA reads as TGCGCCAGCAGCTTGCAACAGGCGAACACCGGGGAGCTGCTTTTT. Translating it yields CASSLQQANTGELLF.

This clonotype has ten or more counts. The chain uses TRBV20-1 and TRBJ2-3, with D unresolved. This CDR3 has 15 amino acids. Germline lookup yields CDR1 DFQATT and CDR2 SNEGSKA (reference sequence). The ends were cut back, 0 bases at V and 0 bases at J, with 10 bases in the middle. CDR3 amino acids: CSARDFDLSTDTQYF. Written as DNA, the CDR3 is TGCAGTGCTAGAGACTTTGATCTTAGCACAGATACGCAGTATTTT.

This clonotype was detected many times. This chain connects TRBV7-3 to TRBJ1-6; no reliable D call. The CDR3 spans 14 residues. Deletions cut 1 base from V and 10 bases from J, with 11 bases between. From germline, CDR1 is SGHTA and CDR2 FQGTGA. The CDR3 region has the DNA TGTGCCAGCAGCTTAAAAAAGGGCAACTCACCCCTCCACTTT. As protein: CASSLKKGNSPLHF. The full variable domain, with the rest looked up from reference TRBV7-3 and TRBJ1-6, is GAGVSQTPSNKVTEKGKYVELRCDPISGHTALYWYRQSLGQGPEFLIYFQGTGAADDSGLPNDRFFAVRPEGSVSTLKIQRTERGDSAVYLCASSLKKGNSPLHFGNGTRLTVT.

This clonotype was seen repeatedly, ten times or more. This sequence joins TRBV29-1 and TRBJ2-2; 9 bases are a match to TRBD2. With V trimmed by 7 bases and J by 2 bases, 2 bases remained unmatched. CDR3 size: 13 residues. Germline V gene lookup returns CDR1 SQVTM and CDR2 ANQGSEA. The CDR3 nucleotides are TGCAGCGCGACTAGCGGAAACACCGGGGAGCTGTTTTTT. This gives the protein CSATSGNTGELFF.

This clonotype was picked up a small number of times. The genes are TRBV28 and TRBJ2-1; 12 nucleotides line up with TRBD2. J was trimmed by 4 bases and V by 7 bases; bases with no gene match: 5. CDR3 length: 15 amino acids. Germline V gene data show CDR1 as MDHEN and CDR2 as SYDVKM. The CDR3 reads CASKLAGGQYNEQFF. CDR3 nucleotides: TGTGCCAGCAAACTAGCGGGAGGCCAATACAATGAGCAGTTCTTC.

This clonotype was seen at least ten times. The rearrangement uses TRBV5-8 and TRBJ2-1, with a possible D match to TRBD2 (5 bases). V lost 2 bases, J lost 2 bases, and 8 bases lay in between. This CDR3 spans 14 amino acids. Germline V gene sequence: CDR1 SGHTS, CDR2 YDEGEE. The CDR3 loop reads CASSFSGTYNEQFF. DNA of the CDR3: TGTGCCAGCAGCTTTTCGGGAACCTACAATGAGCAGTTCTTC.

This clonotype was seen at least ten times. V gene TRBV20-1 combines with J gene TRBJ2-5, with TRBD2 identical over 7 bases. Trimming cost V 6 bases and J 2 bases; bases outside gene matches: 9. Germline V gene sequence: CDR1 DFQATT, CDR2 SNEGSKA (reference sequence). The CDR3 is made up of 14 amino acids. The CDR3 DNA follows: TGCAGTGCCTTAGCCACTAGCGAACAAGAGACCCAGTACTTC. Its protein is CSALATSEQETQYF.

This clonotype was detected many times. The chain has TRBV5-1 and TRBJ2-7; tentatively, D is TRBD1 or TRBD2 (6 bases each). This CDR3 comprises 15 residues. The V gene's germline CDR1 is SGHRS and CDR2 YFSETQ. With 1 base removed from V and 0 bases from J, the gap between germline ends came to 11 bases. CDR3: CASSLRGVGSYEQYF. For the CDR3, the DNA is TGCGCCAGCAGCTTGAGGGGGGTTGGCTCCTACGAGCAGTACTTC.

This clonotype was seen ten or more times. The chain recombines TRBV6-5 with TRBJ2-5; perhaps TRBD1 as D (6 bases). This CDR3 region has 15 residues. Trimming shortened V by 6 bases and J by 2 bases, and 16 bases separated the two germline ends. CDR1 and CDR2 (germline): MNHEY, SVGAGI. Written as DNA, the CDR3 is TGTGCCAGCAGACTCCGGACAGACCGACAAGAGACCCAGTACTTC. Encoded protein: CASRLRTDRQETQYF.

This clonotype has at least ten counts. The CDR3 region has the DNA TGTGCCAGCAGCGTAGCAGCTAGCGGGGGAGGGTCCTACAATGAGCAGTTCTTC. It yields the protein CASSVAASGGGSYNEQFF. V gene TRBV9 combines with J gene TRBJ2-1; TRBD2 matches at 10 bases. This CDR3 comprises 18 residues. Germline CDR1 SGDLS, CDR2 YYNGEE. The V gene end was trimmed by 0 bases and the J gene end by 1 base; junction bases not matched to a gene: 7.

V and J are TRBV19 and TRBJ2-6; D is uncertain. Germline-derived CDR1 and CDR2 are LNHDA and SQIVND (reference sequence). V dropped 6 bases and J dropped 0 bases, with 12 bases sitting between them. This CDR3 comprises 16 residues. The CDR3 sequence: CASSPLQSSGANVLTF. In DNA form, the CDR3 reads TGTGCCAGTAGCCCCCTTCAGAGCTCTGGGGCCAACGTCCTGACTTTC.

This clonotype showed up many times. This sequence joins TRBV6-1 and TRBJ2-7; 7 bases fit TRBD2. The trim removed 2 bases at V and 0 bases at J, leaving 4 bases unmatched. Germline V CDR1 and CDR2: MNHNS, SASEGT. The CDR3 extends over 15 amino acids. The CDR3 spells CASSETGGSSYEQYF. The CDR3 DNA reads TGTGCCAGCAGTGAAACGGGGGGTTCCTCCTACGAGCAGTACTTC.

DNA for the CDR3: TGTGCCAGCAGCCTCCGGGACAGGGGGCCTTCTGAAGCTTTCTTT. Protein product: CASSLRDRGPSEAFF. V is TRBV13 and J is TRBJ1-1; 12 nucleotides line up with TRBD1. Unmatched junction bases numbered 7, after V lost 5 bases and J lost 6 bases. The CDR3 consists of 15 residues. Germline values: CDR1 PRHDT, CDR2 FYEKMQ (reference sequence).

Points on this clonotype: This may arise from a read error, as a much more abundant clone is one base away. CDR3 in amino acids: CASSLAVDTQYF. CDR3 sequence (DNA): TGTGCCAGCAGTTTGGCAGTAGATACGCAGTATTTT. V usage is TRBV5-4 and J usage is TRBJ2-3; unclear D gene. The CDR3 sequence is 12 residues long. Germline V CDR1 and CDR2: SGHNT, YYREEE (reference sequence). The variable domain in full, completed from reference TRBV5-4 and TRBJ2-3, reads ETGVTQSPTHLIKTRGQQVTLRCSSQSGHNTVSWYQQALGQGPQFIFQYYREEENGRGNFPPRFSGLQFPNYSSELNVNALELDDSALYLCASSLAVDTQYFGPGTRLTVL.

In regard to this clonotype: A much larger clone lies one base from this, so it may be a read error. The chain combines TRBV12-3 or TRBV12-4 with TRBJ2-2; D may be TRBD1 or TRBD2 (6 bases each). This CDR3 has 13 amino acids. CDR3 sequence reads: CASRWGRAGGLFF. In DNA form, the CDR3 reads TGTGCCAGCAGGTGGGGGCGGGCCGGGGGGCTGTTTTTT.

This clonotype was observed at least ten times. This rearrangement joins TRBV20-1 to TRBJ1-4; D perhaps matches TRBD1 (5 bases). This CDR3 spans 13 amino acids. Germline V gene data show CDR1 as DFQATT and CDR2 as SNEGSKA (reference sequence). Between the trimmed V and J ends, which lost 5 bases and 5 bases, there was a span of 12 bases. The chain's CDR3 is CSADSGRNEKLFF. In nucleotides, the CDR3 is TGCAGTGCTGACTCGGGACGGAATGAAAAACTGTTTTTT.

This clonotype has more than one count but fewer than ten. The rearrangement joins TRBV28 to TRBJ2-3; TRBD2 matches at 7 bases. Germline V gene lookup returns CDR1 MDHEN and CDR2 SYDVKM. This CDR3 comprises 16 residues. Losses at the gene ends were 4 bases for V and 2 bases for J; bases not matched to a gene: 9. The CDR3 bases are TGTGCCAGCAGTTCCCAAAGCGGGACGTCCACAGATACGCAGTATTTT. Its translation: CASSSQSGTSTDTQYF.

This clonotype was seen repeatedly, ten times or more. The chain joins TRBV6-1 to TRBJ2-3; D is perhaps TRBD1 or TRBD2 (6 bases each). The ends were cut back, 4 bases at V and 1 base at J, with 12 bases in the middle. Germline assignment: CDR1 MNHNS and CDR2 SASEGT. The CDR3 is 15 residues long. CDR3 sequence reads: CASSARGTRTDTQYF. DNA for the CDR3: TGTGCCAGCAGTGCCCGCGGGACACGCACAGATACGCAGTATTTT.

This clonotype occurred many times. V is TRBV5-1 and J is TRBJ2-5; TRBD1 agrees at 8 bases. The CDR3 runs 13 residues. The germline V gene encodes CDR1 SGHRS and CDR2 YFSETQ. Trimming took 3 bases from V and 7 from J; bases not matched to a gene: 5. Here the CDR3 DNA reads TGCGCCAGCAGCTCGGACAGGGAATCGACCCAGTACTTC. Amino acids: CASSSDRESTQYF. Using reference TRBV5-1 and TRBJ2-5 for the parts outside the CDR3, the full variable domain is KAGVTQTPRYLIKTRGQQVTLSCSPISGHRSVSWYQQTPGQGLQFLFEYFSETQRNKGNFPGRFSGRQFSNSRSEMNVSTLELGDSALYLCASSSDRESTQYFGPGTRLLVL.

The chain couples TRBV14 to TRBJ2-1; D gene ambiguous. Trimming left V 2 bases short and J 0 bases short, with 11 bases between. The CDR3 length is 16 residues. Per the germline V gene, CDR1 is SGHDN and CDR2 is FVKESK. Here the CDR3 reads CASSQLGSSSYNEQFF. CDR3 sequence (DNA): TGTGCCAGCAGCCAATTGGGCTCCTCCTCCTACAATGAGCAGTTCTTC.